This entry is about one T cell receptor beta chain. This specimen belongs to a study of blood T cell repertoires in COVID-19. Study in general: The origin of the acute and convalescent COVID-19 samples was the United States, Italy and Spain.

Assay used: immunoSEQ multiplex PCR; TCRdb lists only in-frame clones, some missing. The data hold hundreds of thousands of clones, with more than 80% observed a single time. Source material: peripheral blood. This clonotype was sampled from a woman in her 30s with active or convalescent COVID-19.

For the CDR3, the DNA is TGTGCTTCAAAAAGGACAGGGGGCCTTTCAGATACGCAGTATTTT. This gives the protein CASKRTGGLSDTQYF. The rearrangement joins TRBV19 to TRBJ2-3; the match to TRBD1 covers 11 bases. In germline, CDR1 is LNHDA, CDR2 SQIVND (reference sequence). This CDR3 is 15 amino acids long.